These T cell receptor beta chains were read from a single sample in a study of early T cells in non-severe SARS-CoV-2 infection. TCRdb reprocessed the 5' RACE reads via MiXCR and lists one record per CDR3 protein. The sample yields 40,000 to 50,000 distinct CDR3 sequences, 6% to 7.5% seen once. Sequenced material: whole blood. Receptors were obtained from an adult who was a healthcare worker with PCR-confirmed SARS-CoV-2 infection or an uninfected control (not recorded which). Each CDR3 is given with its conserved first and last residue. D genes are given only for firm matches. The size field is filled for only some rows; it gives once, few, many or a size class.

CDR3aa: CASSQVTGNTEAFF
CDR3nt: TGTGCCAGCAGCCAGGTTACAGGGAACACTGAAGCTTTCTTT
j_gene: TRBJ1-1
d_gene: NA
abundance: many
len: 14
v_gene: TRBV3-1

CDR3aa: CASSCGSDETYEQYF
CDR3nt: TGCGCCAGCAGTTGTGGATCTGACGAAACCTACGAGCAGTACTTC
j_gene: TRBJ2-7
d_gene: NA
abundance: NA
len: 15
v_gene: TRBV23-1

CDR3aa: CASTPTGTGAYEQYF
CDR3nt: TGTGCCAGCACCCCGACGGGGACAGGGGCCTACGAGCAGTACTTC
j_gene: TRBJ2-7
d_gene: TRBD1
abundance: many
len: 15
v_gene: TRBV5-5

CDR3aa: CASSSQQDNYGYTF
CDR3nt: TGTGCCAGCAGCTCGCAGCAGGATAACTATGGCTACACCTTC
j_gene: TRBJ1-2
d_gene: NA
abundance: many
len: 14
v_gene: TRBV11-2

CDR3aa: CASSPTVSNQPQHF
CDR3nt: TGTGCCAGCAGCCCGACCGTTAGCAATCAGCCCCAGCATTTT
j_gene: TRBJ1-5
d_gene: NA
abundance: medium-sized
len: 14
v_gene: TRBV3-1

CDR3aa: CASSLVMGEAFF
CDR3nt: TGTGCCAGCAGCTTAGTCATGGGAGAAGCTTTCTTT
j_gene: TRBJ1-1
d_gene: NA
abundance: few
len: 12
v_gene: TRBV7-9

CDR3aa: CSARAPGGPGDNEQFF
CDR3nt: TGCAGTGCTAGAGCCCCTGGGGGACCGGGGGACAATGAGCAGTTCTTC
j_gene: TRBJ2-1
d_gene: NA
abundance: many
len: 16
v_gene: TRBV20-1

CDR3aa: CASSRGQGAGNTIYF
CDR3nt: TGTGCCAGCAGCCGCGGACAGGGGGCTGGAAACACCATATATTTT
j_gene: TRBJ1-3
d_gene: TRBD1
abundance: few
len: 15
v_gene: TRBV3-1

CDR3aa: CSVEEGSYNEQFF
CDR3nt: TGCAGCGTTGAAGAGGGCTCCTACAATGAGCAGTTCTTC
j_gene: TRBJ2-1
d_gene: NA
abundance: many
len: 13
v_gene: TRBV29-1

CDR3aa: CASGLGTRSSYNEQFF
CDR3nt: TGTGCTAGTGGTTTGGGTACCAGGAGCTCCTACAATGAGCAGTTCTTC
j_gene: TRBJ2-1
d_gene: NA
abundance: NA
len: 16
v_gene: TRBV12-5

CDR3aa: CASSQDQGSVSGANVLTF
CDR3nt: TGTGCCAGCAGCCAAGACCAGGGATCTGTGTCTGGGGCCAACGTCCTGACTTTC
j_gene: TRBJ2-6
d_gene: NA
abundance: once
len: 18
v_gene: TRBV4-2

CDR3aa: CASSPRAGANVLTF
CDR3nt: TGTGCCAGCAGCCCTAGGGCTGGGGCCAACGTCCTGACTTTC
j_gene: TRBJ2-6
d_gene: NA
abundance: few
len: 14
v_gene: TRBV7-2

CDR3aa: CASSLRSGTTGELFF
CDR3nt: TGTGCCAGCAGCTTAAGGTCGGGGACGACCGGGGAGCTGTTTTTT
j_gene: TRBJ2-2
d_gene: NA
abundance: many
len: 15
v_gene: TRBV7-9

CDR3aa: CASSPGTRRSEQYF
CDR3nt: TGTGCCAGCAGCCCTGGGACTAGAAGGTCCGAGCAGTACTTC
j_gene: TRBJ2-7
d_gene: TRBD2
abundance: few
len: 14
v_gene: TRBV7-2

CDR3aa: CASSLLTIETQYF
CDR3nt: TGTGCCAGCAGCTTACTAACTATAGAGACCCAGTACTTC
j_gene: TRBJ2-5
d_gene: NA
abundance: few
len: 13
v_gene: TRBV11-2

CDR3aa: CASSERGDRTYEQYF
CDR3nt: TGTGCCAGCAGCGAGAGAGGTGACAGAACCTACGAGCAGTACTTC
j_gene: TRBJ2-7
d_gene: NA
abundance: few
len: 15
v_gene: TRBV9

CDR3aa: CASSLDEPTRIYGYTF
CDR3nt: TGTGCCAGCAGCTTAGACGAACCTACAAGAATCTATGGCTACACCTTC
j_gene: TRBJ1-2
d_gene: NA
abundance: NA
len: 16
v_gene: TRBV11-2

CDR3aa: CSVTRGGGYNEQFF
CDR3nt: TGCAGCGTTACTCGGGGAGGGGGCTACAATGAGCAGTTCTTC
j_gene: TRBJ2-1
d_gene: NA
abundance: NA
len: 14
v_gene: TRBV29-1

CDR3aa: CASRNSGRGGNQPQHF
CDR3nt: TGTGCCAGTAGGAATAGCGGCAGGGGAGGGAATCAGCCCCAGCATTTT
j_gene: TRBJ1-5
d_gene: NA
abundance: few
len: 16
v_gene: TRBV19

CDR3aa: CASSPPAGDEQFF
CDR3nt: TGTGCCAGCAGCCCCCCGGCCGGCGATGAGCAGTTCTTC
j_gene: TRBJ2-1
d_gene: NA
abundance: few
len: 13
v_gene: TRBV7-9

CDR3aa: CASALYNEQYF
CDR3nt: TGTGCCAGCGCCCTGTATAACGAGCAGTACTTC
j_gene: TRBJ2-7
d_gene: NA
abundance: NA
len: 11
v_gene: TRBV27

CDR3aa: CASRKHGTANTEAFF
CDR3nt: TGTGCCAGCAGGAAGCATGGGACAGCCAACACTGAAGCTTTCTTT
j_gene: TRBJ1-1
d_gene: TRBD1
abundance: NA
len: 15
v_gene: TRBV12-3/TRBV12-4

CDR3aa: CASSYFPGTVKYEQYF
CDR3nt: TGTGCCAGCAGCTACTTTCCCGGGACAGTGAAGTACGAGCAGTACTTC
j_gene: TRBJ2-7
d_gene: TRBD1
abundance: many
len: 16
v_gene: TRBV5-6

CDR3aa: CSATGTPGADTQYF
CDR3nt: TGCAGTGCGACCGGGACCCCCGGAGCAGATACGCAGTATTTT
j_gene: TRBJ2-3
d_gene: NA
abundance: NA
len: 14
v_gene: TRBV20-1

CDR3aa: CASSRSGTPEGYTF
CDR3nt: TGTGCCAGCAGCCGCTCCGGGACACCAGAAGGCTACACCTTC
j_gene: TRBJ1-2
d_gene: NA
abundance: NA
len: 14
v_gene: TRBV7-3

CDR3aa: CASSDRAGTTQYF
CDR3nt: TGTGCCAGCAGCGACAGGGCCGGTACGACCCAGTACTTC
j_gene: TRBJ2-5
d_gene: TRBD1
abundance: few
len: 13
v_gene: TRBV7-3

CDR3aa: CASSFNRGESYEQYF
CDR3nt: TGTGCCAGCAGCTTTAACAGGGGGGAATCCTACGAGCAGTACTTC
j_gene: TRBJ2-7
d_gene: TRBD1
abundance: many
len: 15
v_gene: TRBV11-2

CDR3aa: CASSFGRTEAFYEQYF
CDR3nt: TGTGCCAGCAGCTTTGGGCGGACAGAAGCGTTCTACGAGCAGTACTTC
j_gene: TRBJ2-7
d_gene: NA
abundance: NA
len: 16
v_gene: TRBV7-6

CDR3aa: CSVESQYYEQYF
CDR3nt: TGCAGCGTTGAAAGTCAGTACTACGAGCAGTACTTC
j_gene: TRBJ2-7
d_gene: NA
abundance: few
len: 12
v_gene: TRBV29-1

CDR3aa: CASSYRMPGQGLMNTEAFF
CDR3nt: TGTGCCAGCAGTTACCGAATGCCGGGACAGGGTCTAATGAACACTGAAGCTTTCTTT
j_gene: TRBJ1-1
d_gene: TRBD1
abundance: NA
len: 19
v_gene: TRBV6-2/TRBV6-3

CDR3aa: CASSLEIRQGVSDTQYF
CDR3nt: TGTGCCAGCAGCTTGGAGATTCGTCAGGGAGTATCAGATACGCAGTATTTT
j_gene: TRBJ2-3
d_gene: NA
abundance: few
len: 17
v_gene: TRBV5-5

CDR3aa: CASSQRLAGNGNEQFF
CDR3nt: TGTGCCAGCAGCCAGCGGCTAGCGGGGAATGGCAATGAGCAGTTCTTC
j_gene: TRBJ2-1
d_gene: TRBD2
abundance: NA
len: 16
v_gene: TRBV14

CDR3aa: CASSLGGLAGVFVFF
CDR3nt: TGTGCCAGCAGCTTAGGAGGACTAGCGGGGGTTTTTGTGTTCTTC
j_gene: TRBJ2-1
d_gene: TRBD2
abundance: many
len: 15
v_gene: TRBV7-2

CDR3aa: CASSFKAGGYEQYF
CDR3nt: TGTGCCAGCAGTTTCAAAGCGGGGGGCTACGAGCAGTACTTC
j_gene: TRBJ2-7
d_gene: TRBD2
abundance: many
len: 14
v_gene: TRBV27

CDR3aa: CASSTGIDETQYF
CDR3nt: TGTGCCAGTAGCACAGGGATCGATGAGACCCAGTACTTC
j_gene: TRBJ2-5
d_gene: NA
abundance: NA
len: 13
v_gene: TRBV19

CDR3aa: CATRERFYNEQFF
CDR3nt: TGTGCCACCAGGGAACGGTTCTACAATGAGCAGTTCTTC
j_gene: TRBJ2-1
d_gene: NA
abundance: many
len: 13
v_gene: TRBV24-1

CDR3aa: CASRANTGPRGYTF
CDR3nt: TGTGCCAGCAGGGCGAACACAGGGCCGCGAGGCTACACCTTC
j_gene: TRBJ1-2
d_gene: NA
abundance: few
len: 14
v_gene: TRBV2

CDR3aa: CASSPGQQETQYF
CDR3nt: TGTGCCAGCAGCCCGGGACAGCAAGAGACCCAGTACTTC
j_gene: TRBJ2-5
d_gene: TRBD1
abundance: NA
len: 13
v_gene: TRBV4-2

CDR3aa: CASSLELTNQPQHF
CDR3nt: TGTGCCAGCAGCTTAGAACTCACCAATCAGCCCCAGCATTTT
j_gene: TRBJ1-5
d_gene: NA
abundance: few
len: 14
v_gene: TRBV7-9

CDR3aa: CASSLPGGEAFF
CDR3nt: TGTGCCAGCAGCTTACCGGGAGGAGAAGCTTTCTTT
j_gene: TRBJ1-1
d_gene: NA
abundance: few
len: 12
v_gene: TRBV7-9

CDR3aa: CSARGGGESPLHF
CDR3nt: TGCAGTGCTAGAGGAGGGGGTGAATCACCCCTCCACTTT
j_gene: TRBJ1-6
d_gene: NA
abundance: NA
len: 13
v_gene: TRBV20-1

CDR3aa: CASSEAILGSYEQYF
CDR3nt: TGTGCCAGCAGTGAAGCGATTTTGGGGTCCTACGAGCAGTACTTC
j_gene: TRBJ2-7
d_gene: NA
abundance: few
len: 15
v_gene: TRBV6-1

CDR3aa: CASSSLGATQETQYF
CDR3nt: TGTGCCAGCAGTTCGCTCGGAGCTACCCAAGAGACCCAGTACTTC
j_gene: TRBJ2-5
d_gene: NA
abundance: NA
len: 15
v_gene: TRBV27

CDR3aa: CASSLDPAINEQFF
CDR3nt: TGCGCCAGCAGTCTAGACCCAGCAATAAATGAGCAGTTCTTC
j_gene: TRBJ2-1
d_gene: NA
abundance: few
len: 14
v_gene: TRBV5-1

CDR3aa: CASSLSYTLGPNQPQHF
CDR3nt: TGTGCCAGCAGCCTTAGTTACACCCTGGGCCCTAATCAGCCCCAGCATTTT
j_gene: TRBJ1-5
d_gene: NA
abundance: many
len: 17
v_gene: TRBV12-3/TRBV12-4

CDR3aa: CASSFSLNTGELFF
CDR3nt: TGTGCCAGCAGCTTCTCCTTGAACACCGGGGAGCTGTTTTTT
j_gene: TRBJ2-2
d_gene: NA
abundance: NA
len: 14
v_gene: TRBV7-2

CDR3aa: CASRTAYTDTQYF
CDR3nt: TGCGCCAGCAGGACAGCATACACAGATACGCAGTATTTT
j_gene: TRBJ2-3
d_gene: NA
abundance: NA
len: 13
v_gene: TRBV5-1

CDR3aa: CSAPPSGGPTGQYF
CDR3nt: TGCAGTGCTCCCCCTAGCGGGGGACCTACGGGGCAGTACTTC
j_gene: TRBJ2-7
d_gene: TRBD2
abundance: NA
len: 14
v_gene: TRBV20-1

CDR3aa: CASSYGTEAFF
CDR3nt: TGTGCCAGCAGTTATGGGACTGAAGCTTTCTTT
j_gene: TRBJ1-1
d_gene: NA
abundance: few
len: 11
v_gene: TRBV6-2/TRBV6-3